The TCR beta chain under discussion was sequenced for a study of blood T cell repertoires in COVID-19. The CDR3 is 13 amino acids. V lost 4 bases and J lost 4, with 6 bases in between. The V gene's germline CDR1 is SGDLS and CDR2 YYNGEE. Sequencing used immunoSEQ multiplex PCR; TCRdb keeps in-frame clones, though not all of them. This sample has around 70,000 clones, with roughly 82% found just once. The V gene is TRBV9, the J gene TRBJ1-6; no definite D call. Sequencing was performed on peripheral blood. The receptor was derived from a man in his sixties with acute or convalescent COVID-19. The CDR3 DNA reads TGTGCCAGCAGCCCGCGGTATAATTCACCCCTCCACTTT. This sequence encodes CASSPRYNSPLHF.